The 9 T cell receptor beta chains below were found in one sample sequenced in a study of T cell repertoires in cytomegalovirus infection. TCRdb itself ran the reads through MiXCR, one entry per CDR3 protein. The sample holds about 76,000 distinct CDR3 sequences; 3% to 4.5% are singletons and the top ten take over 4.5%. Input material: PBMCs. The source of these receptors is a human donor in good health (CMV status not recorded). Some clones in this sample may be carry-over from other donors' samples.

This clonotype was seen ten or more times. This chain connects TRBV5-4 to TRBJ2-2, with D hard to call. Trimming shortened V by 0 bases and J by 0 bases, and 6 bases separated the two germline ends. CDR1 and CDR2 (germline): SGHNT, YYREEE (reference sequence). This CDR3 region has 15 residues. The CDR3 DNA follows: TGTGCCAGCAGCTTGGAGTCAGCGAACACCGGGGAGCTGTTTTTT. Its protein is CASSLESANTGELFF.

This clonotype was detected many times. The chain uses TRBV6-1 and TRBJ1-1; no clear D gene. This CDR3 has 15 residues. CDR1 and CDR2 from the germline V gene are MNHNS and SASEGT. The germline V and J ends were trimmed by 7 bases and 1 base, with 16 bases remaining between them. CDR3 in DNA: TGTGCCAGCATCCCCCTTGCGACGGGGAACACTGAAGCTTTCTTT. Protein: CASIPLATGNTEAFF.

This clonotype has a count of ten or more. The chain uses TRBV7-2 and TRBJ2-1, with 10 bases fitting TRBD2. The length of the CDR3 is 17 residues. V gave up 3 bases and J gave up 0 bases; unmatched junction bases: 5. CDR1 is SGHTA and CDR2 is FQGNSA in the germline V gene. CDR3 coding DNA: TGTGCCAGCAGCTTTAAGACTAGCGGGCTCTCCTACAATGAGCAGTTCTTC. Amino acids: CASSFKTSGLSYNEQFF.

This clonotype was seen at least ten times. The chain carries TRBV7-2 and TRBJ1-1, with 7 bases fitting TRBD1. The CDR3 is made up of 14 amino acids. The V and J ends lost 5 bases and 5 bases, in that order; junction bases with no gene match: 8. Germline V gene data show CDR1 as SGHTA and CDR2 as FQGNSA. CDR3 DNA sequence: TGTGCCAGCAGCCAATGGGCAGGGGGAACTGAAGCTTTCTTT. Its protein product is CASSQWAGGTEAFF.

This clonotype was counted at least ten times. V and J are TRBV7-9 and TRBJ2-5; 7 bases match TRBD1. V lost 4 bases to trimming and J lost 5 bases; unmatched junction nucleotides: 13. The CDR3 is 16 residues long. Germline V gene data show CDR1 as SEHNR and CDR2 as FQNEAQ (reference sequence). The CDR3 region has the DNA TGTGCCAGCAGCTGGGGGCGACAGGGTCGATCGGAGACCCAGTACTTC. This encodes CASSWGRQGRSETQYF.

The chain has TRBV19 and TRBJ1-3; no clear D. With 7 bases removed from V and 4 bases from J, the gap between germline ends came to 8 bases. The CDR3 is 12 residues long. Germline CDR1 is LNHDA and CDR2 is SQIVND (reference sequence). The CDR3 DNA sequence: TGTGCCAGTAAGCGTTCCGGAAACACCATATATTTT. This codes for CASKRSGNTIYF.

This clonotype was counted many times. The CDR3 DNA reads as TGCAGTGCTACCCCGGACAGCCCAAATCAGCCCCAGCATTTT. It encodes CSATPDSPNQPQHF. The genes are TRBV20-1 and TRBJ1-5; possible D gene TRBD1, 6 bases. The CDR3 is 14 residues long. V lost 4 bases and J 4 bases, leaving 14 bases between the germline ends. Germline V gene lookup returns CDR1 DFQATT and CDR2 SNEGSKA (reference sequence).

This clonotype was counted between two and nine times. The chain links TRBV9 to TRBJ1-6; TRBD1 aligns across 7 bases. CDR1 is SGDLS, CDR2 YYNGEE, per germline. The CDR3 runs to 14 residues. The V segment lost 3 bases and the J segment 6 bases; nucleotides outside the gene matches: 3. The CDR3 sequence: CASSEQGSNSPLHF. CDR3 sequence (DNA): TGTGCCAGCAGCGAACAGGGGAGTAATTCACCCCTCCACTTT.

This clonotype has ten or more counts. The chain links TRBV6-2 or TRBV6-3 to TRBJ1-2; D is unclear. CDR3 length: 16 residues. Germline V gives CDR1 MNHEY, CDR2 SVGEGT. V lost 0 bases and J lost 6, with 17 bases in between. This CDR3 is CASSYSRPGYPDGYTF. CDR3 sequence (DNA): TGTGCCAGCAGTTACTCGAGACCGGGGTATCCGGATGGCTACACCTTC.